This TCR beta chain was retrieved from a study of immune cell composition in non-small cell lung cancer. Study-level information: Most cases were lung adenocarcinoma or squamous cell carcinoma.

Normal lung was taken at the farthest possible site, at least 3 cm from tumour. By frequency in the sample, this clone is medium-sized (0.01 to 0.1%). The repertoire was sequenced with immunoSEQ multiplex PCR; TCRdb's copy has only in-frame clones and lacks some. The table lists about 16,000 clones, around four fifths of them singletons. Trimming removed 2 bases from V and 2 bases from J; junction bases left unmatched: 4. Per germline, CDR1 SGHRS and CDR2 YFSETQ. The CDR3 sequence is 16 residues long. The sample was also reused in another study, on CD4 T cells in lung cancer.

Sequencing was done on a sample of non-adjacent lung tissue. This TCR was sampled from a human donor with non-small cell lung cancer. The chain employs TRBV5-1 and TRBJ2-7; 13 nucleotides agree with TRBD2. CDR3 bases: TGCGCCAGCAGCTTTGGACTAGCGGGGGATCCCTACGAGCAGTACTTC. As protein: CASSFGLAGDPYEQYF.